This TCR beta chain is from a study of sequential checkpoint blockade in melanoma. Study-level information: First-line arms were nivolumab then ipilimumab, or the reverse, randomized 1:1. Both treatment sequences were followed by maintenance nivolumab.

CDR3 length: 14 residues. Germline-derived CDR1 and CDR2 are LGHNA and YNFKEQ. V was clipped by 0 bases and J by 5 bases, with 10 bases between them. Repertoires were generated with immunoSEQ multiplex PCR, while TCRdb's copy carries only in-frame clones and drops some. Altogether about 9,100 clones are present, 60% to 80% being singletons, with the ten largest covering 24%. Treatment here: randomized to nivolumab then ipilimumab (arm A) or the reverse (arm B). Patients had received no earlier DNA-damaging chemotherapy. Live CD3+CD8+ CD19− CD56− cells were sorted from PBMCs. The sample was CD8+ T cells sorted from blood (inferred from file names), taken from a patient given nivolumab and ipilimumab in sequence. J is TRBJ1-1 and V is TRBV4-2; D is unresolved. The TCR originated in a human donor with melanoma. CDR3 nucleotides: TGTGCCAGCAGCCAAGAGGAGAGTTGGACTGAAGCTTTCTTT. This codes for CASSQEESWTEAFF.